Following are 23 T cell receptor beta chains from one sample sequenced in a study of T-cell reconstitution after alpha-beta-depleted transplantation in children. As it was prepared, the TCRbeta library received unique molecular identifiers. TCRdb re-called the PCR reads through MiXCR, storing one row per CDR3 protein. The table has 70,000 to 95,000 distinct CDR3 sequences, 15% to 20% seen once; the top ten hold about 54%. The source was PBMCs, mostly from graft donor cells, collected 360 days after TCRalphabeta/CD19-depleted stem cell transplant. Receptors originate from a male patient aged 2-15 years who had a stem cell transplant for acute lymphoblastic leukemia, so the T cells may come from the graft donor.

This clonotype has at least ten counts. The rearrangement joins TRBV5-1 to TRBJ1-1, with 7 bases identical to TRBD1. Germline assignment: CDR1 SGHRS and CDR2 YFSETQ. V lost 0 bases and J lost 0; bases outside the gene matches: 2. This CDR3 has 15 amino acids. CDR3 protein: CASSLDRGLNTEAFF. For the CDR3, the DNA is TGCGCCAGCAGCTTGGACAGGGGACTGAACACTGAAGCTTTCTTT.

V usage is TRBV20-1 and J usage is TRBJ2-5, with D perhaps assigned TRBD1 or TRBD2 (5 bases each). The germline V gene has CDR1 DFQATT and CDR2 SNEGSKA (reference sequence). V was pared by 3 bases and J by 4 bases, with 15 bases between. The CDR3 is made up of 14 amino acids. The CDR3 sequence is CSASQPTGAETQYF. Written as DNA, the CDR3 is TGCAGTGCTAGTCAGCCTACCGGGGCAGAGACCCAGTACTTC.

This clonotype showed up many times. The rearrangement uses TRBV10-3 and TRBJ2-1; 8 nucleotides agree with TRBD2. The CDR3 has 15 residues. J lost 11 bases, V lost 10 bases, and 19 bases had no gene match. In germline, CDR1 is ENHRY, CDR2 SYGVKD. The CDR3 region is CATSTLGLAPTKQFF. CDR3 coding DNA: TGTGCCACTAGCACCCTCGGACTAGCACCGACCAAGCAGTTCTTC.

In this sample, this clonotype turned up a few times. The CDR3 sequence: CASSPGASYNEQFF. In nucleotides, the CDR3 is TGCGCCAGCAGCCCAGGCGCCTCCTACAATGAGCAGTTCTTC. The chain couples TRBV4-1 to TRBJ2-1, with no clear D. Germline values: CDR1 MGHRA, CDR2 YSYEKL. The CDR3 covers 14 residues. V dropped 4 bases and J dropped 0 bases, with 7 bases sitting between them.

The V call is TRBV11-3, the J call TRBJ1-1; D perhaps matches TRBD1 (5 bases). This CDR3 is 13 amino acids long. Trimming removed 6 bases at V and 1 base at J, with 9 bases between. Germline-derived CDR1 and CDR2 are SGHNT and YENEEA. The CDR3 reads CASRLRGNTEAFF. Written as DNA, the CDR3 is TGTGCCAGCAGACTGAGGGGGAACACTGAAGCTTTCTTT.

The rearrangement uses TRBV7-9 and TRBJ2-7; D gene uncertain. The length of the CDR3 is 13 residues. From germline, CDR1 is SEHNR and CDR2 FQNEAQ (reference sequence). V lost 2 bases to trimming and J lost 5 bases, with 10 bases between them. The chain's CDR3 is CASSLTVSDEQYF. As DNA, the CDR3 is TGTGCCAGCAGCTTAACGGTGTCCGACGAGCAGTACTTC.

This chain links TRBV6-5 with TRBJ2-1; D perhaps matches TRBD2 (5 bases). The germline CDR1 and CDR2 sequences are MNHEY and SVGAGI. V shed 2 bases and J shed 6 bases, with 8 bases lying between them. The CDR3 consists of 13 residues. This CDR3 is CASSYMAGNEQFF. The CDR3 DNA is TGTGCCAGCAGTTACATGGCGGGCAATGAGCAGTTCTTC.

This clonotype was recorded a few times. V is TRBV12-3 or TRBV12-4 and J is TRBJ2-7, with 9 positions matching TRBD2. The CDR3 runs 14 residues. V shed 3 bases and J 5 bases; nucleotides not matched to a gene: 5. Here the CDR3 DNA reads TGTGCCAGCAGTTTTGGTAGCGGGAGCGACGAGCAGTACTTC. Protein: CASSFGSGSDEQYF.

The rearrangement uses TRBV21-1 and TRBJ2-1; the D call TRBD2 from the table was never checked on the DNA. TRBV21-1 constitutes a pseudogene. The CDR3 sequence is 16 residues long. The CDR3 DNA reads as TGTGCCAGCAGCAGAACCGGGACTAGCCTCTACAATGAGCAGTTCTTC. Translated, it gives CASSRTGTSLYNEQFF.

This clonotype was picked up a small number of times. The V and J genes are TRBV5-1 and TRBJ2-5; D ambiguous. The CDR3 totals 16 residues. The germline V gene encodes CDR1 SGHRS and CDR2 YFSETQ. Deletions cut 0 bases from V and 0 bases from J, with 12 bases between. The CDR3 loop is CASSLELPLYQETQYF. CDR3 sequence (DNA): TGCGCCAGCAGCTTGGAATTACCCCTGTACCAAGAGACCCAGTACTTC.

The chain employs TRBV10-3 and TRBJ2-7, with D uncertain. CDR1 ENHRY and CDR2 SYGVKD come from the germline V gene. The germline V and J ends were trimmed by 6 bases and 1 base, with 7 bases remaining between them. The CDR3 has 12 residues. The CDR3 region is CAISQFSYEQYF. The DNA for the CDR3 is TGTGCCATCAGCCAGTTTTCCTACGAGCAGTACTTC.

The chain employs TRBV4-2 and TRBJ2-3; TRBD2 aligns across 15 bases. There are 16 residues in the CDR3. Germline V CDR1 and CDR2: LGHNA, YNFKEQ. Losses at the gene ends were 2 bases for V and 9 bases for J; bases not matched to a gene: 6. CDR3 protein: CASSQSGTSGRKTQYF. The CDR3 DNA sequence: TGTGCCAGCAGCCAATCCGGGACTAGCGGGAGGAAGACGCAGTATTTT.

This chain links TRBV12-3 or TRBV12-4 with TRBJ1-1; D might be TRBD1 (5 bases). Trimming cost V 3 bases and J 8 bases, with 16 bases left between them. The CDR3 extends over 14 amino acids. The CDR3 region is CASSLTGTQREAFF. The CDR3 DNA reads TGTGCCAGCAGTTTGACCGGGACCCAAAGAGAAGCTTTCTTT.

This clonotype has a handful of counts. The chain links TRBV5-5 to TRBJ2-4; D gene unclear. V was cut by 2 bases and J by 11 bases, with 11 bases left in between. The length of the CDR3 is 12 residues. The germline V gene encodes CDR1 SGHKS and CDR2 YYEKEE (reference sequence). Here the CDR3 DNA reads TGTGCCAGCAGCTTTAACCCTAACTTTCAGTACTTC. It encodes CASSFNPNFQYF.

This clonotype was seen a few times. The CDR3 region is CARLSGYEQYF. The DNA for the CDR3 is TGTGCCAGACTAAGTGGCTACGAGCAGTACTTC. The chain uses TRBV11-2 and TRBJ2-7; no firm D call. The CDR3 has 11 residues. Germline-derived CDR1 and CDR2 are SGHAT and FQNNGV. V was shortened by 9 bases and J by 3 bases, with 9 bases between the two germline ends.

This clonotype has a handful of counts. The V call is TRBV7-6, the J call TRBJ1-1; D gene unclear. There are 14 residues in the CDR3. Trimming left V 1 base short and J 1 base short, with 7 bases between. From germline, CDR1 is SGHVS and CDR2 FNYEAQ. The CDR3 spells CASSLGHPNTEAFF. For the CDR3, the DNA is TGTGCCAGCAGCTTAGGGCACCCGAACACTGAAGCTTTCTTT.

The chain has TRBV12-3 or TRBV12-4 and TRBJ2-5; 7 bases are a match to TRBD1. The J segment lost 3 bases and the V segment lost 6 bases, leaving 4 bases of the junction unmatched. This CDR3 is 13 amino acids long. The DNA of the CDR3 is TGTGCCAGCAGCCGTGGGACAGAAGAGACCCAGTACTTC. Translated: CASSRGTEETQYF.

In its sample, this clonotype was seen a few times. The V gene is TRBV3-1, the J gene TRBJ2-2; no clear D. Per the germline V gene, CDR1 is LGHDT and CDR2 is YNNKEL (reference sequence). The CDR3 contains 15 residues. Trimming shortened V by 1 base and J by 4 bases, and 10 bases separated the two germline ends. The CDR3 DNA reads TGTGCCAGCAGCCAAGGAGGCGTTCTCACCGGGGAGCTGTTTTTT. Amino acids: CASSQGGVLTGELFF.

The chain combines TRBV2 with TRBJ2-2; D is undetermined. This CDR3 region has 13 residues. CDR1 is SNHLY, CDR2 FYNNEI, per germline. The V end was cut by 8 bases, the J end by 4 bases, with 11 bases between. CDR3 DNA sequence: TGTGCCAGCGGAAGAATTGTCACCGGGGAGCTGTTTTTT. It yields the protein CASGRIVTGELFF.

In its sample, this clonotype was seen many times. V gene TRBV12-3 or TRBV12-4 combines with J gene TRBJ1-1; D not certain. The V end was cut by 3 bases, the J end by 1 base, with 9 bases between. This CDR3 is 14 amino acids long. The CDR3 region has the DNA TGTGCCAGCAGTTTCCAGACATCGAACACTGAAGCTTTCTTT. It specifies CASSFQTSNTEAFF.

The chain is built from TRBV11-2 and TRBJ2-5, with D perhaps matching TRBD1 (5 bases). The CDR3 contains 15 residues. Trimming stripped 1 base from V and 4 bases from J, with 13 bases between. CDR1 is SGHAT and CDR2 is FQNNGV in the germline V gene. The CDR3 sequence is CASSLAPDIPETQYF. The CDR3 region has the DNA TGTGCCAGCAGCTTAGCCCCGGACATCCCAGAGACCCAGTACTTC.

The chain uses TRBV20-1 and TRBJ2-1; D may be TRBD2 (5 bases). Germline V lookup: CDR1 DFQATT, CDR2 SNEGSKA (reference sequence). This CDR3 has 14 amino acids. Trimming stripped 1 base from V and 3 bases from J, with 10 bases between. CDR3 sequence (DNA): TGCAGTGCTAGAGTCAGCGGCCGCTACAATGAGCAGTTCTTC. Translating it yields CSARVSGRYNEQFF.

This clonotype was detected many times. The chain carries TRBV5-1 and TRBJ1-1; no clear D. CDR1 and CDR2 from the germline V gene are SGHRS and YFSETQ. Trimming removed 0 bases at V and 0 bases at J, with 12 bases between. The CDR3 covers 16 residues. CDR3 residues: CASSLALDGMNTEAFF. The CDR3 nucleotides read TGCGCCAGCAGCTTGGCCTTGGACGGGATGAACACTGAAGCTTTCTTT.